These 5 T cell receptor beta chains originate from one sample sequenced in a study of blood T cell repertoires in COVID-19. Sequencing was performed with immunoSEQ multiplex PCR; in TCRdb, only in-frame clones are kept and a portion is missing. Of fewer than 250,000 clones in the sample, 80% to 90% are singletons; the top ten hold approximately 8.1%. The material sequenced was PBMCs or T cells enriched from blood (not recorded which). These receptors originate from a woman aged 18-29 years who had recovered from COVID-19.

The chain couples TRBV27 to TRBJ1-1; 10 bases line up with TRBD1. Germline-derived CDR1 and CDR2 are MNHEY and SMNVEV (reference sequence). This CDR3 contains 16 residues. The V gene end was trimmed by 5 bases and the J gene end by 4 bases; junction bases not matched to a gene: 10. CDR3 residues: CASSTPGGQGTTEAFF. Written as DNA, the CDR3 is TGTGCCAGCAGTACACCTGGGGGACAGGGGACCACTGAAGCTTTCTTT.

V usage is TRBV4-2 and J usage is TRBJ1-6; 9 bases map to TRBD1. V was pared by 4 bases and J by 9 bases, with 13 bases of the junction left unmatched. Germline values: CDR1 LGHNA, CDR2 YNFKEQ. The CDR3 loop spans 17 amino acids. As DNA, the CDR3 is TGTGCCAGCAGCCGACAACAGGGGGCTGGGAGCGGTTCACCCCTCCACTTT. This sequence encodes CASSRQQGAGSGSPLHF.

The rearrangement uses TRBV7-9 and TRBJ1-3; possibly TRBD1 for D (6 bases). Trimming stripped 6 bases from V and 0 bases from J, with 21 bases between. This CDR3 comprises 18 residues. Germline loops: CDR1 SEHNR, CDR2 FQNEAQ (reference sequence). CDR3 residues: CASRSTTGQFSSGNTIYF. The CDR3 DNA follows: TGTGCCAGCAGGTCAACAACCGGACAGTTTAGCTCTGGAAACACCATATATTTT.

The chain recombines TRBV13 with TRBJ2-1; 9 bases fit TRBD2. Germline V gives CDR1 PRHDT, CDR2 FYEKMQ (reference sequence). With V trimmed by 11 bases and J by 0 bases, 8 bases remained unmatched. The CDR3 length is 15 residues. CDR3 in DNA: TGTGCCGCCGGGGCGGGGGGGCCCTCCTACAATGAGCAGTTCTTC. This sequence encodes CAAGAGGPSYNEQFF.

This rearrangement joins TRBV24-1 to TRBJ2-2, with TRBD2 matching 10 bases. CDR3 size: 18 residues. Germline V gene data show CDR1 as KGHDR and CDR2 as SFDVKD. The V gene end was trimmed by 4 bases and the J gene end by 2 bases; junction bases not matched to a gene: 9. The CDR3 DNA reads as TGTGCCACCAGTGACACCATCAGACTAGCGGGTAACACCGGGGAGCTGTTTTTT. It codes for CATSDTIRLAGNTGELFF.